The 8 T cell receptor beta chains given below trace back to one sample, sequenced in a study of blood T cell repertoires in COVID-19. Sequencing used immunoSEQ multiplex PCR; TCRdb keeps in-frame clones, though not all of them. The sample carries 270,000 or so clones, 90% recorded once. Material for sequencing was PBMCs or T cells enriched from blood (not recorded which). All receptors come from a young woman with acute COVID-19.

CDR3 amino acids: CASSHAALAGVLSSYQETQYF. The CDR3 DNA reads as TGTGCCAGCAGCCACGCAGCTTTAGCGGGAGTTCTTTCTTCGTACCAAGAGACCCAGTACTTC. V gene TRBV14 combines with J gene TRBJ2-5, with TRBD2 identical over 9 bases. Germline V gene data show CDR1 as SGHDN and CDR2 as FVKESK. V lost 3 bases and J lost 0; bases outside the gene matches: 20. This CDR3 has 21 residues.

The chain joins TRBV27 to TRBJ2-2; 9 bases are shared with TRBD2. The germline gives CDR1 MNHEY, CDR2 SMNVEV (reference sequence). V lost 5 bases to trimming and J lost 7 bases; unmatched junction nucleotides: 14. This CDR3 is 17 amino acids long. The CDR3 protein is CASSPLDSGSMGGELFF. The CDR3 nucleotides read TGTGCCAGCAGTCCCCTGGATAGCGGGAGCATGGGCGGGGAGCTGTTTTTT.

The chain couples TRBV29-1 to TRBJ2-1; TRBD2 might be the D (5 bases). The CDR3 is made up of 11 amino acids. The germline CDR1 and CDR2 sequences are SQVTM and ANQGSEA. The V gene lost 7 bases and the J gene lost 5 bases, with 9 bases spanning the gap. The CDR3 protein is CSGGGHNEQFF. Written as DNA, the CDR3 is TGCAGCGGAGGCGGGCACAATGAGCAGTTCTTC.

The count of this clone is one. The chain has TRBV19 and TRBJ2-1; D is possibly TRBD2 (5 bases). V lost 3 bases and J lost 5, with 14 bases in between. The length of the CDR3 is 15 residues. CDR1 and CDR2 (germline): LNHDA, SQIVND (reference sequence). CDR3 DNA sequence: TGTGCCAGTAGTATTGGAGAGGGTTCCCACAATGAGCAGTTCTTC. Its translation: CASSIGEGSHNEQFF.

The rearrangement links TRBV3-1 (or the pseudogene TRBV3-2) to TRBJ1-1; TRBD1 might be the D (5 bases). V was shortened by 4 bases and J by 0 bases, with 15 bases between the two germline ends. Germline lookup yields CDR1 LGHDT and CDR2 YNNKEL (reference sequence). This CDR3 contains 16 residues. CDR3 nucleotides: TGTGCCAGCAGCCCATACAGGAGAATCATGAACACTGAAGCTTTCTTT. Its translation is CASSPYRRIMNTEAFF.

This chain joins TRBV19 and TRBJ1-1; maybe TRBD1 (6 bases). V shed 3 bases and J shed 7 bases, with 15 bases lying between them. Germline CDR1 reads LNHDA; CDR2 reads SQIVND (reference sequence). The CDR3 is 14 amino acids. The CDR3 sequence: CASSIGGLRNEAFF. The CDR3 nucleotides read TGTGCCAGTAGTATCGGGGGGCTAAGAAATGAAGCTTTCTTT.

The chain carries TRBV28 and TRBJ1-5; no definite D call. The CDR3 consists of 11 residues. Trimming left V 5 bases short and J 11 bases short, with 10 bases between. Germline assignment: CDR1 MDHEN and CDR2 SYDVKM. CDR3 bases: TGTGCCAGCAGTCCAGTCACAACCCAGCATTTT. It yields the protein CASSPVTTQHF.

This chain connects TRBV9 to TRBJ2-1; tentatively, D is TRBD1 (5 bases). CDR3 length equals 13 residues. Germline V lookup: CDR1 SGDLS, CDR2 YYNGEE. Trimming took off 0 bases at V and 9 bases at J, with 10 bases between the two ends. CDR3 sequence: CASSVGGATEQFF. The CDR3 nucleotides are TGTGCCAGCAGCGTAGGTGGGGCTACTGAGCAGTTCTTC.